This T cell receptor beta chain comes out of a study of early T cells in non-severe SARS-CoV-2 infection. Turning to the study itself: RNA in bulk from unsorted whole blood was sequenced, and chains were unpaired.

The CDR3 length is 15 residues. Germline-derived CDR1 and CDR2 are SNHLY and FYNNEI. V lost 3 bases and J lost 1, with 11 bases in between. Regarding the study as a whole: Database matching using VDJdb favored anti-spike CD8 responses, with private and CD4 specificities left missing.

This clonotype was seen a few times. The antigen is not known. Unique molecular identifier tags were affixed to discrete cDNA molecules. TCRdb re-analysed the 5' RACE reads in MiXCR, keeping a single row per CDR3 protein. The repertoire holds tens of thousands of distinct CDR3 sequences, with about 9.7% as singletons. The TCR sequence derives from an adult who was a healthcare worker with PCR-confirmed SARS-CoV-2 infection or an uninfected control (not recorded which). This chain uses TRBV2 with TRBJ2-3; D unclear. The sequenced sample consisted of whole blood. In DNA, the CDR3 is TGTGCCAGCAGTGAGGCCTCAACCGGCACAGATACGCAGTATTTT. Translation gives CASSEASTGTDTQYF.